Below are 20 T cell receptor beta chains sequenced from a single sample in a study of T cells after yellow fever vaccination. TCRdb independently ran MiXCR on the 5' RACE reads; one entry per CDR3 protein. The sample shows around 47,000 distinct CDR3 sequences, roughly 6.4% of them seen only once. This sample comprised CD8+ T cells not binding an NS4B(214-222) dextramer, sorted from PBMCs, obtained 45 days after the yellow fever booster vaccination. The receptor source for this set is a man under 40 who received the YFV17D yellow fever vaccine.

Note on this clonotype: A read error may explain this, as a much larger clone is one base away. This chain links TRBV4-1 with TRBJ2-7; a possible D gene is TRBD1 (6 bases). In germline, CDR1 is MGHRA, CDR2 YSYEKL. This CDR3 region has 16 residues. The CDR3 nucleotides are TGCGGCAGCAGCCAAGAATGGGACATAGACTCCTACGAGCAGTACTTC. This encodes CGSSQEWDIDSYEQYF.

At least ten counts were recorded for this clonotype. CDR3 sequence reads: CASSGRGVEAFF. The CDR3 DNA follows: TGTGCCAGCAGCGGCAGGGGTGTTGAAGCTTTCTTT. The V call is TRBV7-9, the J call TRBJ1-1; possibly TRBD1 for D (6 bases). Germline V gene lookup returns CDR1 SEHNR and CDR2 FQNEAQ (reference sequence). Trimming stripped 5 bases from V and 7 bases from J, with 11 bases between. This CDR3 region has 12 residues.

A single count supports this clonotype. V and J are TRBV12-3 or TRBV12-4 and TRBJ1-5; TRBD1 agrees at 7 bases. This CDR3 is built from 14 residues. J was trimmed by 3 bases and V by 4 bases; bases with no gene match: 3. This CDR3 is CASSSTGYNQPQHF. CDR3 in DNA: TGTGCCAGCAGTTCGACAGGGTACAATCAGCCCCAGCATTTT.

In its sample, this clonotype was seen many times. The chain is built from TRBV5-6 and TRBJ2-7; D is ambiguous. V lost 2 bases to trimming and J lost 0 bases, with 9 bases between them. Germline loops: CDR1 SGHDT, CDR2 YYEEEE. The CDR3 extends over 14 amino acids. The CDR3 DNA reads as TGTGCCAGCAGCTTCTCGGTGAGCTCCTACGAGCAGTACTTC. This translates into CASSFSVSSYEQYF.

This clonotype has ten or more counts. The gene calls are TRBV30 and TRBJ1-1; a weak D match, TRBD1 (6 bases). Trimming left V 0 bases short and J 7 bases short, with 15 bases between. Germline CDR1 GTSNPN, CDR2 SVGIG (reference sequence). The CDR3 spans 14 residues. As DNA, the CDR3 is TGTGCCTGGAGTGTAGCGAACAGGGTTAGTGAAGCTTTCTTT. It yields the protein CAWSVANRVSEAFF.

This clonotype came up a few times. This sequence joins TRBV4-2 and TRBJ2-5, with 10 bases aligning to TRBD2. There are 16 residues in the CDR3. Germline CDR1 LGHNA, CDR2 YNFKEQ. J gave up 4 bases and V 3 bases, and 8 bases lay outside the gene matches. CDR3 sequence: CASSQSIAGGGETQYF. DNA for the CDR3: TGTGCCAGCAGCCAGTCCATAGCGGGAGGTGGAGAGACCCAGTACTTC.

The V and J genes are TRBV20-1 and TRBJ2-7; D is unresolved. V lost 0 bases to trimming and J lost 2 bases, with 11 bases between them. Germline CDR1 is DFQATT and CDR2 is SNEGSKA (reference sequence). The CDR3 extends over 14 amino acids. The CDR3 DNA is TGCAGTGCTAGAGATCGGGCAGAGGCCTACGAGCAGTACTTC. Translation gives CSARDRAEAYEQYF.

This clonotype was seen ten or more times. J is TRBJ2-5 and V is TRBV10-2; possibly TRBD1 for D (6 bases). V was clipped by 6 bases and J by 2 bases, with 13 bases between them. CDR1 WSHSY and CDR2 SAAADI come from the germline V gene. The CDR3 sequence is 14 residues long. CDR3 nucleotides: TGCGCCAGCAGCAATAAAGGACAGCAAGAGACCCAGTACTTC. Translated, it gives CASSNKGQQETQYF.

In its sample, this clonotype was seen many times. V and J are TRBV20-1 and TRBJ2-7, with a possible D match to TRBD2 (6 bases). Germline values: CDR1 DFQATT, CDR2 SNEGSKA (reference sequence). Trimming pared 6 bases from V and 6 bases from J, leaving 15 bases between. The CDR3 consists of 12 residues. This chain's CDR3 is CSARDLSSEQYF. The CDR3 region has the DNA TGCAGTGCGCGGGACCTCTCGTCCGAGCAGTACTTC.

This clonotype appeared many times. The rearrangement uses TRBV3-1 and TRBJ2-7; maybe TRBD2 (5 bases). From germline, CDR1 is LGHDT and CDR2 YNNKEL (reference sequence). Deletions cut 0 bases from V and 7 bases from J, with 10 bases between. There are 13 residues in the CDR3. CDR3 sequence reads: CASSQDPSMEQYF. The CDR3 nucleotides are TGTGCCAGCAGCCAAGATCCTAGCATGGAGCAGTACTTC.

There are many counts of this clonotype. V is TRBV20-1 and J is TRBJ2-3, with a possible D match to TRBD1 (5 bases). Trimming removed 6 bases at V and 5 bases at J, with 9 bases between. CDR1 DFQATT and CDR2 SNEGSKA come from the germline V gene (reference sequence). This CDR3 region has 11 residues. The CDR3 protein is CSAKGVDTQYF. The CDR3 region has the DNA TGCAGTGCCAAAGGGGTAGATACGCAGTATTTT.

The chain joins TRBV30 to TRBJ2-7, with 7 bases lining up with TRBD1. Germline V gene data show CDR1 as GTSNPN and CDR2 as SVGIG (reference sequence). This CDR3 contains 12 residues. The ends lost 3 bases at V and 4 bases at J; junction bases unmatched: 3. The CDR3 is CAWSNRGYEQYF. The CDR3 DNA reads as TGTGCCTGGAGCAACAGGGGTTACGAGCAGTACTTC.

The J gene is TRBJ2-1, the V gene TRBV7-9, with TRBD2 identical over 8 bases. Unmatched junction bases numbered 8, after V lost 4 bases and J lost 9 bases. The CDR3 is 14 amino acids. In germline, CDR1 is SEHNR, CDR2 FQNEAQ (reference sequence). The CDR3 region is CASSSEREQGEQFF. The CDR3 bases are TGTGCCAGCAGCTCAGAGCGGGAGCAGGGTGAGCAGTTCTTC.

This clonotype was counted many times. The chain joins TRBV4-3 to TRBJ2-5, with a weak D call TRBD1 (6 bases). Germline loops: CDR1 LGHNA, CDR2 YSLEER. The V end lost 3 bases, the J end lost 4 bases, and 12 bases lay between the germline ends. The CDR3 spans 14 residues. The CDR3 DNA is TGCGCCAGCAGCCACCCGGGACAACGAGAGACCCAGTACTTC. Its translation: CASSHPGQRETQYF.

This clonotype was detected many times. This chain uses TRBV4-2 with TRBJ2-3; 13 positions match TRBD2. Germline V gives CDR1 LGHNA, CDR2 YNFKEQ. This CDR3 region has 19 residues. V lost 1 base, J lost 0 bases, and 7 bases stayed unmatched. The CDR3 DNA is TGTGCCAGCAGCCAAGCTCTGGGACTAGCGGGAATCAGCACAGATACGCAGTATTTT. This encodes CASSQALGLAGISTDTQYF.

V is TRBV12-3 or TRBV12-4 and J is TRBJ2-7, with TRBD2 matching 11 bases. The junction had 21 bases not matched to a gene; V was cut back by 11 bases and J by 3 bases. The CDR3 loop spans 18 amino acids. Here the CDR3 reads CAFSLADPGLAERYEQYF. The CDR3 region has the DNA TGTGCCTTCAGTTTAGCCGACCCGGGACTAGCGGAACGCTACGAGCAGTACTTC.

Ten or more counts support this clonotype. This chain connects TRBV5-1 to TRBJ2-5, with D perhaps matching TRBD1 (6 bases). The germline V and J ends were trimmed by 3 bases and 5 bases, with 17 bases remaining between them. There are 15 residues in the CDR3. Germline V gives CDR1 SGHRS, CDR2 YFSETQ. The CDR3 loop reads CASSWGHSEEETQYF. The CDR3 DNA sequence: TGCGCCAGCAGCTGGGGACACTCGGAGGAGGAGACCCAGTACTTC.

This clonotype showed up many times. This sequence joins TRBV20-1 and TRBJ2-1, with D possibly being TRBD2 (6 bases). The ends were cut back, 2 bases at V and 13 bases at J, with 27 bases in the middle. From germline, CDR1 is DFQATT and CDR2 SNEGSKA (reference sequence). This CDR3 has 16 amino acids. The CDR3 bases are TGCAGTGCTAGACCCAAAAGAGGGGTATCTAGCGACTCCCAGTTCTTC. Translated: CSARPKRGVSSDSQFF.

This clonotype was picked up many times. V and J are TRBV27 and TRBJ2-1, with D unresolved. V was pared by 7 bases and J by 0 bases, with 10 bases between. CDR1 is MNHEY, CDR2 SMNVEV, per germline (reference sequence). The CDR3 is 14 residues long. The CDR3: CASTSEGSYNEQFF. In nucleotides, the CDR3 is TGTGCCAGCACTTCGGAAGGCTCCTACAATGAGCAGTTCTTC.

This clonotype was recorded many times. V and J are TRBV7-8 and TRBJ2-7; a possible D gene is TRBD2 (6 bases). Germline CDR1 and CDR2: SGHVS and FQNEAQ. V dropped 5 bases and J dropped 0 bases, with 17 bases sitting between them. The CDR3 covers 16 residues. The chain's CDR3 is CASSPQAGLGSYEQYF. DNA of the CDR3: TGTGCCAGCAGCCCGCAGGCGGGACTGGGCTCCTACGAGCAGTACTTC.